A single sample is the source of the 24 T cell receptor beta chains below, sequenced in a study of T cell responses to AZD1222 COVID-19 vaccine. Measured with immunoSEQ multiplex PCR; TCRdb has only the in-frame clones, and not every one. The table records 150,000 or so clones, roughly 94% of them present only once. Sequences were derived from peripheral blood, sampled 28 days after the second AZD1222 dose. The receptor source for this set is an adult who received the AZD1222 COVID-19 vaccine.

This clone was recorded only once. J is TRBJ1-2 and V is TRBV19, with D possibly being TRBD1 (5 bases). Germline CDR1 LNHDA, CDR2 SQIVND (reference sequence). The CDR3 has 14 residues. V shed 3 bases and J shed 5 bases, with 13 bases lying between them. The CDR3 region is CASSMGRGLYGYTF. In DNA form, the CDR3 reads TGTGCCAGTAGTATGGGCCGGGGCCTATATGGCTACACCTTC.

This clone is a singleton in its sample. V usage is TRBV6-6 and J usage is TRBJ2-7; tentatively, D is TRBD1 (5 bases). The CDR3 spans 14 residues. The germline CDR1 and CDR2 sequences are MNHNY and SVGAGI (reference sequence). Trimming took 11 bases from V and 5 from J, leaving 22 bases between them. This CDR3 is CASLLGLVAHEQYF. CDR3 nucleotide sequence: TGTGCCTCCCTCCTGGGGCTAGTGGCCCACGAGCAGTACTTC.

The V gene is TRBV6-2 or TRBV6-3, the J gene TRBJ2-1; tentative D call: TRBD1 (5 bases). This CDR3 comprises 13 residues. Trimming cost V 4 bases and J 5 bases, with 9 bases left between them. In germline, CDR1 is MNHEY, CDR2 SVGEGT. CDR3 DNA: TGTGCCAGCAGTTGGGGCGAGAACAATGAGCAGTTCTTC. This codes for CASSWGENNEQFF.

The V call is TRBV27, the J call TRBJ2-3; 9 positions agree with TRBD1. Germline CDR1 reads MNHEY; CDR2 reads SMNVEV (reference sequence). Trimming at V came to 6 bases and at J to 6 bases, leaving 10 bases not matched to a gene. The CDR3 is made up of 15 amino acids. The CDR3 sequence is CASSYTGTGLDTQYF. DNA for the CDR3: TGTGCCAGCAGCTATACCGGGACAGGGTTGGATACGCAGTATTTT.

For the CDR3, the DNA is TGTGCCAGCAAGGAGGAAGCCAACTACTATGGCTACACCTTC. It yields the protein CASKEEANYYGYTF. The V gene is TRBV6-5, the J gene TRBJ1-2; D unclear. The CDR3 is 14 residues long. Per the germline V gene, CDR1 is MNHEY and CDR2 is SVGAGI. The V end was cut by 7 bases, the J end by 3 bases, with 15 bases between.

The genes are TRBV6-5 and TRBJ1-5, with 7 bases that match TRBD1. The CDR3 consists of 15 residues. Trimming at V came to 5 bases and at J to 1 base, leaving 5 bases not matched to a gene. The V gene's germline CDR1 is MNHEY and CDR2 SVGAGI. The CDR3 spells CASSIDRASNQPQHF. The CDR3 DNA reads TGTGCCAGCAGTATCGACAGGGCAAGCAATCAGCCCCAGCATTTT.

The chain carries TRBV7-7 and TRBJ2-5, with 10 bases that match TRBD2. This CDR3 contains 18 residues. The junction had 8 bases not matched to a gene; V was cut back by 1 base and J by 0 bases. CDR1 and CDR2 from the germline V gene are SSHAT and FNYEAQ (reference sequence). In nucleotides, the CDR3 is TGTGCCAGCAGCTTAGGGGCTAGCGGGAGTGGGTACCAAGAGACCCAGTACTTC. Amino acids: CASSLGASGSGYQETQYF.

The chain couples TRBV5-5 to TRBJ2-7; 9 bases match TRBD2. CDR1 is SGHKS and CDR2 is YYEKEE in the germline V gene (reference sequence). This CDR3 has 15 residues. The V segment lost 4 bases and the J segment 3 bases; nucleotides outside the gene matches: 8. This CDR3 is CASSARLAEHYEQYF. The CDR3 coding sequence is TGTGCCAGCAGCGCCAGACTAGCGGAACACTACGAGCAGTACTTC.

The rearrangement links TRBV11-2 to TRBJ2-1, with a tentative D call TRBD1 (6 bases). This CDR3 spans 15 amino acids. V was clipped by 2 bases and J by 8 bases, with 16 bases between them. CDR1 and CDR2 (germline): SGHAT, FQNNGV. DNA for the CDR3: TGTGCCAGCAGCTTACTGGGACAACCTCGGGATGAGCAGTTCTTC. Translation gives CASSLLGQPRDEQFF.

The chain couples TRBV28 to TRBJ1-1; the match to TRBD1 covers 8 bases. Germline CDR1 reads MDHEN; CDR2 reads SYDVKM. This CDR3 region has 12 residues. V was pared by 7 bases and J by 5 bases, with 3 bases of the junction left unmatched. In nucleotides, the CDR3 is TGTGCCAGCAAAACAGGGGGTACTGAAGCTTTCTTT. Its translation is CASKTGGTEAFF.

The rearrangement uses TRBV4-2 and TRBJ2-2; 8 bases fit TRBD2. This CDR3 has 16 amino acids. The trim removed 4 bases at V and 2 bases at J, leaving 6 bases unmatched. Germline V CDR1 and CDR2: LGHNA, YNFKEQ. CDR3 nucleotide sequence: TGTGCCAGCAGCCCATGGACTAGCAGTAACACCGGGGAGCTGTTTTTT. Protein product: CASSPWTSSNTGELFF.

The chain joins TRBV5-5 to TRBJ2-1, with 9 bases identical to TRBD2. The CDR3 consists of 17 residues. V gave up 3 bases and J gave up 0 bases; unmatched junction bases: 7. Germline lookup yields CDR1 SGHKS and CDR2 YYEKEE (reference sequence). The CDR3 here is CASSSIGLASSYNEQFF. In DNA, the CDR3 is TGTGCCAGCAGCTCAATCGGACTAGCGAGCTCCTACAATGAGCAGTTCTTC.

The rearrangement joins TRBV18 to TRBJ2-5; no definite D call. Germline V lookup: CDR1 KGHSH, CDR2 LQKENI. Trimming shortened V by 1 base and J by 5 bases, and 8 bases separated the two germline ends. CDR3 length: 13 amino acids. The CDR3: CASSPRTGETQYF. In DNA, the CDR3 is TGTGCCAGCTCACCACGGACCGGGGAGACCCAGTACTTC.

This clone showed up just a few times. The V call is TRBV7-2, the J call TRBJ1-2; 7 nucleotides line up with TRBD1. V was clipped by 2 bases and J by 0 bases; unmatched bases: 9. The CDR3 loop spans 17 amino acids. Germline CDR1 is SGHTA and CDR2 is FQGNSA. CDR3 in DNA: TGTGCCAGCAGCTTAAGGTGGGGACAGAATGCTAACTATGGCTACACCTTC. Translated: CASSLRWGQNANYGYTF. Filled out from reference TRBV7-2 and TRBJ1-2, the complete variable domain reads GAGVSQSPSNKVTEKGKDVELRCDPISGHTALYWYRQSLGQGLEFLIYFQGNSAPDKSGLPSDRFSAERTGGSVSTLTIQRTQQEDSAVYLCASSLRWGQNANYGYTFGSGTRLTVV.

CDR3 bases: TGTGCCAGCAGACCCTCGGGAAACACCATATATTTT. Protein product: CASRPSGNTIYF. The rearrangement joins TRBV7-9 to TRBJ1-3, with D hard to call. This CDR3 region has 12 residues. CDR1 and CDR2 (germline): SEHNR, FQNEAQ (reference sequence). The ends were cut back, 6 bases at V and 4 bases at J, with 7 bases in the middle.

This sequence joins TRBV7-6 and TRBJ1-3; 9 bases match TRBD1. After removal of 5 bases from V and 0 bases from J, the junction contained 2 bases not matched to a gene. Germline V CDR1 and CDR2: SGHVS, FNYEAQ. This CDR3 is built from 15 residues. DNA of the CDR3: TGTGCCAGCAGCACGGACAGGGGCTCTGGAAACACCATATATTTT. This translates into CASSTDRGSGNTIYF.

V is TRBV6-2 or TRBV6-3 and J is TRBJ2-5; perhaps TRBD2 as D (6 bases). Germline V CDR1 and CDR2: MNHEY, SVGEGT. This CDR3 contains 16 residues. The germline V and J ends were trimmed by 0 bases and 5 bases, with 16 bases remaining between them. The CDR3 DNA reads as TGTGCCAGCAGTTACTCAGCTACTAGGAGGGTGGAGACCCAGTACTTC. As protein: CASSYSATRRVETQYF.

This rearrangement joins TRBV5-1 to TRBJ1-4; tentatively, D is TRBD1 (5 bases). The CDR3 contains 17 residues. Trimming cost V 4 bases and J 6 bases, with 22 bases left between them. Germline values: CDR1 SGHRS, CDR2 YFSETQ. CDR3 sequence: CASSRAFAGPRDEKLFF. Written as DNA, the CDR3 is TGCGCCAGCAGCCGGGCCTTTGCAGGGCCCCGGGATGAAAAACTGTTTTTT.

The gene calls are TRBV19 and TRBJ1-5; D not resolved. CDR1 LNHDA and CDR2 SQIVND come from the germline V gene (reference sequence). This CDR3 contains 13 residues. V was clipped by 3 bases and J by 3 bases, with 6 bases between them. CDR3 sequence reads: CASSIGINQPQHF. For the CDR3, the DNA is TGTGCCAGTAGTATTGGGATCAATCAGCCCCAGCATTTT. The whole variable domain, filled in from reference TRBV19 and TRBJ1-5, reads DGGITQSPKYLFRKEGQNVTLSCEQNLNHDAMYWYRQDPGQGLRLIYYSQIVNDFQKGDIAEGYSVSREKKESFPLTVTSAQKNPTAFYLCASSIGINQPQHFGDGTRLSIL.

This chain's CDR3 is CASSARSSGSTDTQYF. In nucleotides, the CDR3 is TGTGCCAGCAGCGCGAGGTCTAGCGGAAGCACAGATACGCAGTATTTT. The rearrangement joins TRBV3-1 (or the pseudogene TRBV3-2) to TRBJ2-3; TRBD2 aligns across 7 bases. V was clipped by 5 bases and J by 0 bases; unmatched bases: 8. Germline loops: CDR1 LGHDT, CDR2 YNNKEL (reference sequence). The CDR3 is made up of 16 amino acids.

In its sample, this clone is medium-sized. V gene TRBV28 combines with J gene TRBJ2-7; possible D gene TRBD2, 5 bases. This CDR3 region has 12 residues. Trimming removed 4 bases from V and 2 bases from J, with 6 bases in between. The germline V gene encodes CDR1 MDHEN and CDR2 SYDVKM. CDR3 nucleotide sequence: TGTGCCAGCAGTTCGACTACCTACGAGCAGTACTTC. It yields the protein CASSSTTYEQYF.

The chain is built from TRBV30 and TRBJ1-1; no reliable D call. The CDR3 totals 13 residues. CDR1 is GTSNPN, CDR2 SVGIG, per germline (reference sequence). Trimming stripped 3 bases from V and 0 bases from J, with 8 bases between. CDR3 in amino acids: CAWRNGMNTEAFF. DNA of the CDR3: TGTGCCTGGAGGAACGGAATGAACACTGAAGCTTTCTTT.

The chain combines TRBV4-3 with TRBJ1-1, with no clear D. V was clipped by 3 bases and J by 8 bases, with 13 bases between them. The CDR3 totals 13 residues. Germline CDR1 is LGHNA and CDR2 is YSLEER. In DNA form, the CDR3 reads TGCGCCAGCAGCCAGGAACGGGATCGCGAAGCTTTCTTT. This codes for CASSQERDREAFF.

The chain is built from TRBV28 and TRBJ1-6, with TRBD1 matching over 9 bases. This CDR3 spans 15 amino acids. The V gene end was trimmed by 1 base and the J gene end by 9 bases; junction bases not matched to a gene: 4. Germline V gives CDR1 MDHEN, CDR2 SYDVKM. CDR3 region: CASSLLGTGSSPLHF. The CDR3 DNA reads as TGTGCCAGCAGTTTATTGGGGACAGGGAGTTCACCCCTCCACTTT. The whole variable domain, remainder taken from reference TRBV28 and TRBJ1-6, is DVKVTQSSRYLVKRTGEKVFLECVQDMDHENMFWYRQDPGLGLRLIYFSYDVKMKEKGDIPEGYSVSREKKERFSLILESASTNQTSMYLCASSLLGTGSSPLHFGNGTRLTVT.